This T cell receptor beta chain originates from a study of metastatic and nonmetastatic thyroid tumors. TCRdb reprocessed the PCR reads using MiXCR. Of 7,000 or so clones listed, roughly 37% are singletons. CDR3 length: 17 residues. Deletions cut 0 bases from V and 5 bases from J, with 19 bases between. CDR1 is SGHRS, CDR2 YFSETQ, per germline. Of note for this clone: Its antigen remains unidentified.

Study-wide results and caveats: It was reported that TCR beta diversity was significantly higher in malignant thyroid tumors than benign nodules, in blood and tumor.

Until they underwent thyroid surgery, no patient had received any treatment. The material sequenced was tumor tissue. The sequence came from a female donor with papillary thyroid cancer or a benign thyroid nodule (not recorded which). Some clones in this sample may be carry-over from other donors' samples. This sequence joins TRBV5-1 and TRBJ2-3; a possible D gene is TRBD2 (6 bases). CDR3 loop: CASSLGDRLGSKDTQYF. CDR3 in DNA: TGCGCCAGCAGCTTGGGCGACCGACTAGGTTCTAAAGATACGCAGTATTTT.